Listed below are T cell receptor beta chains from one sample, sequenced in a study of a mutant IDH1 vaccine in newly diagnosed glioma. Which antigens these TCRs recognize remains unknown. Assay used: immunoSEQ multiplex PCR; TCRdb lists only in-frame clones, some missing. Of approximately 61,000 clones listed, roughly 81% are singletons. The source material was PBMCs, sampled from a glioma patient whose treatment included an IDH1 peptide vaccine. Receptor source: a man aged 40-50 years with glioma. Each CDR3 is given with its conserved first and last residue. The order of the fields is V gene, J gene, D gene, clone size, CDR3 protein, CDR3 DNA. A D gene is named only where the DNA matches it firmly. Only part of the rows carry a size: once, few, many, or a class if the clone is expanded.

>TRBV7-9|TRBJ1-1|TRBD1|-
CASRTGGDTEAFF
TGTGCCAGCCGGACAGGGGGTGACACTGAAGCTTTCTTT
>TRBV5-5|TRBJ2-3|TRBD2|-
CASSPLGLAGVGDTQYF
TGTGCCAGCAGCCCCCTGGGGCTAGCGGGAGTAGGAGATACGCAGTATTTT
>TRBV28|TRBJ1-2|TRBD1|-
CASSSSPRDSFNYGYTF
TGTGCCAGCAGCTCCTCGCCTCGGGACAGCTTTAACTATGGCTACACCTTC
>TRBV6-5|TRBJ2-5|TRBD2|-
CASSYLSGSQETQYF
TGTGCCAGCAGTTACCTTAGCGGGAGTCAGGAGACCCAGTACTTC
>TRBV30|TRBJ1-5|-|-
CAWSVPRRGSNQPQHF
TGTGCCTGGAGTGTGCCGCGCCGAGGTAGCAATCAGCCCCAGCATTTT
>TRBV4-1|TRBJ1-2|TRBD1|-
CASSQEGGQTNYGYTF
TGCGCCAGCAGCCAAGAGGGGGGACAGACTAACTATGGCTACACCTTC
>TRBV19|TRBJ1-2|TRBD1|once
CASSAGQGGYGYTF
TGTGCCAGTAGTGCCGGACAGGGGGGCTATGGCTACACCTTC
>TRBV9|TRBJ2-5|-|-
CASSVDIKETQYF
TGTGCCAGCAGCGTAGATATAAAAGAGACCCAGTACTTC
>TRBV21-1|TRBJ1-5|-|-
CASSQTGGRESNQPQHF
TGTGCCAGCAGCCAAACGGGAGGGAGAGAGAGCAATCAGCCCCAGCATTTT
>TRBV5-1|TRBJ2-7|-|-
CASSPSELPSYEQYF
TGCGCCAGCAGCCCCTCGGAACTGCCTTCCTACGAGCAGTACTTC
>TRBV19|TRBJ1-5|TRBD1|-
CASRDRGQGNQPQHF
TGTGCCAGCCGCGACAGGGGGCAAGGCAATCAGCCCCAGCATTTT
>TRBV6-1|TRBJ1-5|TRBD1|few
CASSELWTGRQPQHF
TGTGCCAGCAGTGAATTGTGGACAGGGCGTCAGCCCCAGCATTTT
>TRBV11-3|TRBJ2-7|-|-
CASSPLTGRNEEQYF
TGTGCCAGCAGCCCTCTAACGGGACGGAATGAAGAGCAGTACTTC
>TRBV9|TRBJ2-3|-|-
CASSVAPGARTDTQYF
TGTGCCAGCAGCGTAGCCCCAGGGGCTAGGACAGATACGCAGTATTTT
>TRBV6-6|TRBJ1-2|TRBD1|-
CASSYSGQWGYTF
TGTGCCAGCAGTTACTCGGGACAGTGGGGCTACACCTTC
>TRBV7-8|TRBJ2-2|TRBD2|-
CASSLGLAGSTGELFF
TGTGCCAGCAGCTTGGGACTAGCGGGATCCACCGGGGAGCTGTTTTTT
>TRBV11-1|TRBJ2-7|TRBD2|-
CASSIRLASAYEQYF
TGTGCCAGCAGCATCCGACTAGCGTCGGCCTACGAGCAGTACTTC
>TRBV7-2|TRBJ2-3|-|-
CASSYRRAGTDTQYF
TGTGCCAGCAGCTACAGGAGGGCCGGCACAGATACGCAGTATTTT
>TRBV29-1|TRBJ1-1|-|-
CSVFQGRTEAFF
TGCAGCGTTTTTCAGGGACGGACTGAAGCTTTCTTT
>TRBV6-1|TRBJ1-1|-|-
CASSPGANTEAFF
TGTGCCAGCAGCCCCGGGGCAAACACTGAAGCTTTCTTT
>TRBV28|TRBJ2-5|TRBD1|-
CASTPGTGIQETQYF
TGTGCCAGCACCCCCGGGACAGGGATCCAAGAGACCCAGTACTTC
>TRBV18|TRBJ2-1|TRBD2|-
CASSPPGGIFYPNEQFF
TGTGCCAGCTCACCTCCGGGGGGAATCTTCTACCCCAATGAGCAGTTCTTC
>TRBV27|TRBJ1-2|TRBD1|-
CASSSRDRPLSYGYTF
TGTGCCAGCAGTTCCAGGGACAGACCTCTTTCCTATGGCTACACCTTC
>TRBV5-4|TRBJ1-2|TRBD1|few
CASSLWDRSFYGYTF
TGTGCCAGCAGCTTGTGGGACAGGAGTTTCTATGGCTACACCTTC
>TRBV7-2|TRBJ1-2|TRBD1|-
CASSKDRTLRAGYTF
TGTGCCAGCAGTAAGGACAGGACCCTTCGTGCTGGCTACACCTTC
>TRBV6-5|TRBJ2-7|-|-
CASSYHGTSYEQYF
TGTGCCAGCAGTTACCATGGGACGAGCTACGAGCAGTACTTC
>TRBV6-4|TRBJ2-3|-|-
CASSDSNSGSDTQYF
TGTGCCAGCAGTGACTCGAATAGCGGATCAGATACGCAGTATTTT
>TRBV25-1|TRBJ2-5|-|-
CASSEWAAQGETQYF
TGTGCCAGCAGTGAATGGGCAGCGCAGGGGGAGACCCAGTACTTC
>TRBV29-1|TRBJ2-1|TRBD2|-
CSVLTSGSFYANEQFF
TGCAGCGTCCTGACTAGCGGGAGTTTTTACGCCAATGAGCAGTTCTTC
>TRBV6-4|TRBJ1-2|-|-
CASSYEARAPYGYTF
TGTGCCAGCAGCTATGAGGCCCGGGCCCCCTATGGCTACACCTTC
>TRBV14|TRBJ2-4|-|-
CASSLRGTGLPKNIQYF
TGTGCCAGCAGCCTCCGAGGGACGGGGCTACCCAAAAACATTCAGTACTTC
>TRBV6-5|TRBJ2-3|-|once
CASSYGGYGPDTQYF
TGTGCCAGCAGTTACGGGGGTTACGGGCCAGATACGCAGTATTTT
>TRBV6-5|TRBJ2-7|TRBD1|-
CASSRDRGNEQYF
TGTGCCAGCAGCCGGGACAGGGGGAACGAGCAGTACTTC
>TRBV5-4|TRBJ2-6|TRBD2|-
CASSFSGARSGANVLTF
TGTGCCAGCAGCTTCAGCGGGGCTCGCTCTGGGGCCAACGTCCTGACTTTC
>TRBV30|TRBJ2-3|-|-
CAWSTSGSTQYF
TGTGCCTGGAGTACCTCCGGGAGTACGCAGTATTTT
>TRBV5-1|TRBJ1-6|-|-
CASSFGGHSPLHF
TGCGCCAGCAGCTTTGGGGGCCATTCACCCCTCCACTTT
>TRBV9|TRBJ1-2|TRBD1|few
CASSLGQGYGYTF
TGTGCCAGCAGCTTAGGACAGGGCTATGGCTACACCTTC
>TRBV10-3|TRBJ1-1|-|few
CAIGGTGGVTEAFF
TGTGCCATCGGTGGAACGGGAGGAGTGACTGAAGCTTTCTTT
>TRBV28|TRBJ2-7|-|-
CASSLDGWGEQYF
TGTGCCAGCAGTTTAGATGGGTGGGGCGAGCAGTACTTC
>TRBV5-1|TRBJ2-3|-|-
CASSHSTGYTDTQYF
TGCGCCAGCAGCCATTCGACGGGATACACAGATACGCAGTATTTT
>TRBV5-1|TRBJ2-1|-|-
CASSLAASSYNEQFF
TGCGCCAGCAGCTTAGCTGCGAGCTCCTACAATGAGCAGTTCTTC
>TRBV7-2|TRBJ1-5|-|-
CASSLGLVNQPQHF
TGTGCCAGCAGCCTCGGGTTAGTCAATCAGCCCCAGCATTTT
>TRBV5-1|TRBJ2-1|-|-
CASSWENYNEQFF
TGCGCCAGCAGCTGGGAGAACTACAATGAGCAGTTCTTC
>TRBV19|TRBJ2-5|TRBD2|-
CASSPLEAGSYQETQYF
TGTGCCAGTAGTCCCCTTGAAGCGGGGTCGTACCAAGAGACCCAGTACTTC
>TRBV5-1|TRBJ1-2|TRBD1|-
CASSPSTTGGYGYTF
TGCGCCAGCAGCCCTAGCACGACAGGGGGCTATGGCTACACCTTC
>TRBV6-5|TRBJ2-2|-|-
CASSYLHFGLTGELFF
TGTGCCAGCAGTTACCTACATTTTGGCCTGACCGGGGAGCTGTTTTTT
>TRBV23-1|TRBJ2-3|-|-
CASPARLRHTDTQYF
TGCGCCAGCCCCGCCAGGCTGCGGCACACAGATACGCAGTATTTT
>TRBV9|TRBJ2-7|TRBD1|-
CASSVRDRGSSNEQYF
TGTGCCAGCAGCGTCCGGGACAGGGGCAGTTCCAACGAGCAGTACTTC
>TRBV19|TRBJ1-3|-|-
CASSIGGVSEGNTIYF
TGTGCCAGTAGTATCGGTGGGGTCTCTGAAGGAAACACCATATATTTT
>TRBV19|TRBJ1-2|TRBD1|once
CASQGQVGYGYTF
TGTGCCAGTCAAGGACAGGTCGGTTATGGCTACACCTTC
>TRBV5-6|TRBJ1-6|-|once
CASSLAPYNSPLHF
TGTGCCAGCAGCTTGGCCCCTTACAATTCACCCCTCCACTTT
>TRBV13|TRBJ2-5|-|-
CASSSDSTGSAQYF
TGTGCCAGCAGCTCCGACTCAACAGGGTCGGCCCAGTACTTC